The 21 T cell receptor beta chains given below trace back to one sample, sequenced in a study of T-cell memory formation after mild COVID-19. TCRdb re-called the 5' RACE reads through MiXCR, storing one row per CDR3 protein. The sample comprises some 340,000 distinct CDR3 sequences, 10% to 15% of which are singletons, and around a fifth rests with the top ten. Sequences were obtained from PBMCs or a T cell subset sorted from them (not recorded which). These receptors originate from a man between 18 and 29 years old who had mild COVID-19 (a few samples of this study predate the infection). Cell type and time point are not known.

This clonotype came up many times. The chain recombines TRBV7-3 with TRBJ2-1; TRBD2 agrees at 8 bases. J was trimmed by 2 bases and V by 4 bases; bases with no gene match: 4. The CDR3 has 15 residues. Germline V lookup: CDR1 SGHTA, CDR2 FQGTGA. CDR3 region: CASSSTAGAYNEQFF. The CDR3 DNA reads TGTGCCAGCAGCTCTACAGCGGGGGCCTACAATGAGCAGTTCTTC.

The CDR3 DNA reads as TGCGCCACCAGGCAAGAGACCCAGTACTTC. Its translation: CATRQETQYF. The chain couples TRBV10-2 to TRBJ2-5; D is undetermined. The CDR3 has 10 residues. Per the germline V gene, CDR1 is WSHSY and CDR2 is SAAADI. V shed 10 bases and J shed 2 bases, with 5 bases lying between them.

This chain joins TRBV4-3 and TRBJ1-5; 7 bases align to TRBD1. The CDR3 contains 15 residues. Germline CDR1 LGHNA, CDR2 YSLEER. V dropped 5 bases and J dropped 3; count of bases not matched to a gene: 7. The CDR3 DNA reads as TGCGCCAGCAGCGATACCAGGGGGGTCAATCAGCCCCAGCATTTT. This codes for CASSDTRGVNQPQHF.

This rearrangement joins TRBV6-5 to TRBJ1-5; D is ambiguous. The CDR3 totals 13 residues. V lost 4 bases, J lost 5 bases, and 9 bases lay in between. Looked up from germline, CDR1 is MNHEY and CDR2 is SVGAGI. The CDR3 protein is CASSSDKYQPQHF. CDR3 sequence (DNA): TGTGCCAGCAGTTCCGACAAATATCAGCCCCAGCATTTT.

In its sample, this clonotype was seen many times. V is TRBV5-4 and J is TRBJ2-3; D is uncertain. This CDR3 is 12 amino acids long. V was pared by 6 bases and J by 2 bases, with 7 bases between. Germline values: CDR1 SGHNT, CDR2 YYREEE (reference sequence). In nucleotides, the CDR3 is TGTGCCAGCAAATCTTCCACAGATACGCAGTATTTT. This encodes CASKSSTDTQYF.

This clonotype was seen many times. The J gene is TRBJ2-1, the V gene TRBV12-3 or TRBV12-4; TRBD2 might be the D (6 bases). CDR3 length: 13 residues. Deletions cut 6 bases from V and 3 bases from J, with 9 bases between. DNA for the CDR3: TGTGCCAGCAGCCCCGGGGGCTACAATGAGCAGTTCTTC. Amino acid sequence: CASSPGGYNEQFF.

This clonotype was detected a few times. In DNA form, the CDR3 reads TGCGCCAGCAGCACCGGACTAGCGGGGGTGTCCGGGGAGCTGTTTTTT. As protein: CASSTGLAGVSGELFF. The chain couples TRBV5-1 to TRBJ2-2; TRBD2 matches at 13 bases. Trimming removed 4 bases from V and 6 bases from J; junction bases left unmatched: 6. The length of the CDR3 is 16 residues. CDR1 SGHRS and CDR2 YFSETQ come from the germline V gene.

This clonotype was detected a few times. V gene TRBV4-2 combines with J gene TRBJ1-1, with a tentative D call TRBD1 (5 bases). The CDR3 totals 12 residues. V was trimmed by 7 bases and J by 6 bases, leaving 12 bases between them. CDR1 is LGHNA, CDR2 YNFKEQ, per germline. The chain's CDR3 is CASTDWGAEAFF. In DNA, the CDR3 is TGTGCCAGCACCGACTGGGGGGCTGAAGCTTTCTTT.

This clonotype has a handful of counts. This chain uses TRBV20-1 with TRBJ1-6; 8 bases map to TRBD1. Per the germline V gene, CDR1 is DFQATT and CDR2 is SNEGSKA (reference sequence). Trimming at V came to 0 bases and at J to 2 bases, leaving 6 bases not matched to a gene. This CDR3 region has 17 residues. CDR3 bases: TGCAGTGCTAGAGAGAGGCAGGGGGCCACCTATAATTCACCCCTCCACTTT. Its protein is CSARERQGATYNSPLHF.

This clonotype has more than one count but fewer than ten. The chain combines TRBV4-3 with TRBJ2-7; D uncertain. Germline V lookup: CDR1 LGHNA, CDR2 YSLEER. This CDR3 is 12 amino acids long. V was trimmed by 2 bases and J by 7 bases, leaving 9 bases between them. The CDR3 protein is CASSQYCREQYV. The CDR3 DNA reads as TGCGCCAGCAGCCAATATTGTAGGGAGCAGTACGTC.

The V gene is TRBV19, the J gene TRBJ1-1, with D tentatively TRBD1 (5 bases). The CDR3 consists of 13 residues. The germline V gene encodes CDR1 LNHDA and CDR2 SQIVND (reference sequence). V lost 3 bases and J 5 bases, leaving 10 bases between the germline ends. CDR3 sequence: CASSIGGGTEAFF. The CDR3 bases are TGTGCCAGTAGTATCGGGGGAGGAACTGAAGCTTTCTTT.

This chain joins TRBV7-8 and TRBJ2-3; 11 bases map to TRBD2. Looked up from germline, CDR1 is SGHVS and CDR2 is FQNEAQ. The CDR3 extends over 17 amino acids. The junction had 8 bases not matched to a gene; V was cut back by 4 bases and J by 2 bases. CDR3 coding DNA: TGTGCCAGCAGCTACCCCCTACTAGCGGGGGCCACAGATACGCAGTATTTT. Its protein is CASSYPLLAGATDTQYF.

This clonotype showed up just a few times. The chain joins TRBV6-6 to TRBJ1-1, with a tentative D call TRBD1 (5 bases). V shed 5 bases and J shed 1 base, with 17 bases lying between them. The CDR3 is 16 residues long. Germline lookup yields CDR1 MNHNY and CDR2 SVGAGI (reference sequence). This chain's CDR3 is CASSPPAGQKNTEAFF. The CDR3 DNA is TGTGCCAGCAGTCCACCCGCAGGACAAAAGAACACTGAAGCTTTCTTT.

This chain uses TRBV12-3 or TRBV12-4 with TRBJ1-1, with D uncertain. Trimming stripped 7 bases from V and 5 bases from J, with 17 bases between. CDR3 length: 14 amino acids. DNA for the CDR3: TGTGCCAGCAAACTTTTCCCACAAGTTACTGAAGCTTTCTTT. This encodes CASKLFPQVTEAFF.

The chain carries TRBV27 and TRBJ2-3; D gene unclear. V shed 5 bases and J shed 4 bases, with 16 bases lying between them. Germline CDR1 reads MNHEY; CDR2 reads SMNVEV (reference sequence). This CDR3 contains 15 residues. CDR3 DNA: TGTGCCAGCAGTCCGACTCCCCTAGGCGCAGATACGCAGTATTTT. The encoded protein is CASSPTPLGADTQYF.

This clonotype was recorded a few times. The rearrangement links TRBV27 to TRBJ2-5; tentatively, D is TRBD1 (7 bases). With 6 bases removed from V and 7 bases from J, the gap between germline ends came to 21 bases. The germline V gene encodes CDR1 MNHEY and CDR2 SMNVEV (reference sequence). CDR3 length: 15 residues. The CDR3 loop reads CASSQYRGGGGTQYF. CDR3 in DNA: TGTGCCAGCAGCCAATACAGGGGAGGTGGGGGGACCCAGTACTTC.

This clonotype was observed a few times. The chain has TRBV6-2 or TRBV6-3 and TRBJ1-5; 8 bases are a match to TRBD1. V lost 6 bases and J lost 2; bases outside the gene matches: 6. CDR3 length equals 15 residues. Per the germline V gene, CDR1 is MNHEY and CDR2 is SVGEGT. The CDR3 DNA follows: TGTGCCAGCAGCAAACAGGGGGAGGGCAATCAGCCCCAGCATTTT. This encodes CASSKQGEGNQPQHF.

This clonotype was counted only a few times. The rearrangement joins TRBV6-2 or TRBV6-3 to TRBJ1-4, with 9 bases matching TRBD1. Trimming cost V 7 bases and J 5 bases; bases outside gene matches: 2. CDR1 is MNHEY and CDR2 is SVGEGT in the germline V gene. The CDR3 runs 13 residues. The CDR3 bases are TGTGCCAGCACGGGACAGGGAAATGAAAAACTGTTTTTT. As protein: CASTGQGNEKLFF.

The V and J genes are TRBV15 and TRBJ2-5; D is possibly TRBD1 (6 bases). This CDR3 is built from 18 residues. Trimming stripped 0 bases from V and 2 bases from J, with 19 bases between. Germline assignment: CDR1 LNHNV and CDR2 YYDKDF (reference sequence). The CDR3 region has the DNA TGTGCCACCAGCAGAGATGAGAACAGGGCGGATTGGCAAGAGACCCAGTACTTC. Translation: CATSRDENRADWQETQYF. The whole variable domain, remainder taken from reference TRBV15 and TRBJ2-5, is DAMVIQNPRYQVTQFGKPVTLSCSQTLNHNVMYWYQQKSSQAPKLLFHYYDKDFNNEADTPDNFQSRRPNTSFCFLDIRSPGLGDTAMYLCATSRDENRADWQETQYFGPGTRLLVL.

Here the CDR3 DNA reads TGTGCCAGCAGCTTGGGGACAGGGGATGGCCAAGAGACCCAGTACTTC. The encoded protein is CASSLGTGDGQETQYF. The V gene is TRBV7-2, the J gene TRBJ2-5, with 10 bases matching TRBD1. This CDR3 comprises 16 residues. J gave up 1 base and V 3 bases, and 5 bases lay outside the gene matches. Germline V gives CDR1 SGHTA, CDR2 FQGNSA.

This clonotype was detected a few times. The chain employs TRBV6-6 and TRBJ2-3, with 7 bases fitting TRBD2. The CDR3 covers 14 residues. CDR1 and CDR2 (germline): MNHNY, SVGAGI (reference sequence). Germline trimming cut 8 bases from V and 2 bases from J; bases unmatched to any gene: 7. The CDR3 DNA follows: TGTGCCAGCGGGGGGGGGAGGGTCACAGATACGCAGTATTTT. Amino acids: CASGGGRVTDTQYF.